The 6 T cell receptor beta chains presented below share a single source sample, sequenced in a study of T cells in Graves' hyperthyroidism and ophthalmopathy. The CDR3 regions of TCR beta were amplified from RNA transcripts. The TCR CDR3 first-round RT-PCR relied on the HTBI primer set. MiXCR, run by TCRdb on the multiplex PCR reads, gives a single entry per CDR3 protein. This table holds 550,000 to 600,000 distinct CDR3 sequences, over 15% found once. The sequencing input was blood. These receptors originate from a woman between 18 and 29 years old with Graves' hyperthyroidism.

This clonotype has a handful of counts. This chain connects TRBV12-3 or TRBV12-4 to TRBJ2-2, with 10 bases aligning to TRBD1. This CDR3 comprises 16 residues. Unmatched junction bases numbered 2, after V lost 3 bases and J lost 1 base. The CDR3 loop reads CASSFWTGGNTGELFF. The DNA for the CDR3 is TGTGCCAGCAGTTTTTGGACAGGGGGGAACACCGGGGAGCTGTTTTTT.

This clonotype was seen a handful of times. The CDR3 here is CASSSEWTLYF. In nucleotides, the CDR3 is TGTGCCAGTAGTTCCGAATGGACACTGTATTTT. V usage is TRBV19 and J usage is TRBJ2-3, with TRBD1 as a possible D gene (5 bases). The CDR3 sequence is 11 residues long. Germline V gene sequence: CDR1 LNHDA, CDR2 SQIVND (reference sequence). Trimming took 5 bases from V and 14 from J, leaving 14 bases between them.

This clonotype has ten or more counts. The CDR3 region has the DNA TGTGCCAGCAGTATCTCGGGACCTGGTTTTGTGACCCAGTACTTC. Protein sequence: CASSISGPGFVTQYF. This rearrangement joins TRBV28 to TRBJ2-5, with D perhaps being TRBD1 or TRBD2 (5 bases each). Germline V CDR1 and CDR2: MDHEN, SYDVKM. The CDR3 extends over 15 amino acids. The V gene lost 5 bases and the J gene lost 7 bases, with 20 bases spanning the gap.

This clonotype was counted once. As DNA, the CDR3 is TGTGCCAGCAGCCCAGGCGAGAGGGGGGGGCTGAACTACAATGAGCAGTTCTTC. This codes for CASSPGERGGLNYNEQFF. The gene calls are TRBV7-9 and TRBJ2-1; weak D call: TRBD2 (7 bases). Germline V gene lookup returns CDR1 SEHNR and CDR2 FQNEAQ (reference sequence). The CDR3 consists of 18 residues. V lost 5 bases to trimming and J lost 3 bases, with 23 bases between them.

This clonotype appeared many times. The CDR3 DNA sequence: TGCGCCAGCAGCAGGGAGGTTGCGACGGAGGCTTTCTTT. It codes for CASSREVATEAFF. The rearrangement links TRBV5-1 to TRBJ1-1; the D is unclear. The CDR3 is 13 residues long. V was trimmed by 4 bases and J by 11 bases, leaving 18 bases between them. From germline, CDR1 is SGHRS and CDR2 YFSETQ.

The chain has TRBV9 and TRBJ1-4, with D tentatively TRBD1 (5 bases). The V gene's germline CDR1 is SGDLS and CDR2 YYNGEE. Between the trimmed V and J ends, which lost 4 bases and 3 bases, there was a span of 13 bases. The CDR3 has 15 amino acids. The CDR3 DNA sequence: TGTGCCAGCAGCTCCCAGGGTGGGGCTAATGAAAAACTGTTTTTT. This translates into CASSSQGGANEKLFF.